Listed below are T cell receptor beta chains from one sample, sequenced in a study of blood T cell repertoires in COVID-19. Assay: immunoSEQ multiplex PCR; the TCRdb copy retains only in-frame clones and omits some. The sample gives under 140,000 clones, roughly four fifths of which show up once; approximately 15% is in the top ten. The sample comprised peripheral blood. These receptors originate from an older woman with acute or convalescent COVID-19. Each CDR3 is given with its conserved first and last residue. Each record gives: D gene, V gene, J gene, CDR3 protein, CDR3 DNA. A D gene is named only where the DNA matches it firmly.

>TRBD1|TRBV6-2/TRBV6-3|TRBJ1-6
CASTPLGGSVDSPLHF
TGTGCCAGCACCCCCCTAGGGGGCAGCGTGGATTCACCCCTCCACTTT
>TRBD1|TRBV28|TRBJ2-7
CASSYGTVMGGEQYF
TGTGCCAGCAGCTACGGGACAGTGATGGGTGGCGAGCAGTACTTC
>TRBD2|TRBV5-4|TRBJ2-5
CASSLGVGLAGGGETQYF
TGTGCCAGCAGCTTGGGAGTCGGACTAGCGGGGGGCGGGGAGACCCAGTACTTC
>-|TRBV27|TRBJ1-2
CASSPQGLGGYTF
TGTGCCAGCAGTCCCCAGGGTTTAGGAGGCTACACCTTC
>-|TRBV18|TRBJ1-1
CASSLSVASYTEAFF
TGTGCCAGCTCACTTAGTGTAGCTTCATACACTGAAGCTTTCTTT
>-|TRBV15|TRBJ1-1
CATSRGTDQKAFF
TGTGCCACCAGCAGAGGGACAGATCAAAAAGCTTTCTTT
>TRBD2|TRBV5-1|TRBJ2-3
CASSLGLAGGRKTQYF
TGCGCCAGCAGCTTGGGACTAGCGGGGGGGCGGAAGACGCAGTATTTT
>-|TRBV7-9|TRBJ2-3
CASSYGTSTDTQYF
TGTGCCAGCTCATACGGGACTAGCACAGATACGCAGTATTTT
>-|TRBV29-1|TRBJ1-1
CSAGGEQNTEAFF
TGCAGCGCTGGCGGCGAGCAGAACACTGAAGCTTTCTTT
>TRBD1|TRBV28|TRBJ1-2
CASTNDRAAYGYTF
TGTGCCAGCACCAACGACAGGGCCGCCTATGGCTACACCTTC
>TRBD1|TRBV10-3|TRBJ1-1
CAIMDRFYTEAFF
TGTGCCATCATGGACAGGTTCTACACTGAAGCTTTCTTT